This T cell receptor beta chain appears in the sequencing data of a study of T cells expressing NK-cell markers. TCRdb reprocessed the 5' RACE reads and keeps a single row for each CDR3 protein, giving no DNA. Reported are 400,000 to 550,000 distinct CDR3 sequences; the ten largest clones contain roughly 8%. For this clonotype: Antigen specificity is unknown.

Whole-study results and caveats: A range of about 1.0-7.0% of CD8+ T cells consisted of dominant NKG2C+ clonotypes in about six donors.

Germline assignment: CDR1 MNHNS and CDR2 SASEGT. The CDR3 runs to 14 residues. The TCR originated in a woman between 18 and 69 years old in good health. This chain joins TRBV6-1 and TRBJ2-1; TCRdb selects TRBD2, and the lack of DNA leaves this call unchecked. Source material: blood T cells: a sorted CD56 or NKG2C T cell subset, CD4+ or CD8+ T cells, or bulk PBMC T cells (not recorded which). The CDR3 loop is CASRNSGEWNEQFF.